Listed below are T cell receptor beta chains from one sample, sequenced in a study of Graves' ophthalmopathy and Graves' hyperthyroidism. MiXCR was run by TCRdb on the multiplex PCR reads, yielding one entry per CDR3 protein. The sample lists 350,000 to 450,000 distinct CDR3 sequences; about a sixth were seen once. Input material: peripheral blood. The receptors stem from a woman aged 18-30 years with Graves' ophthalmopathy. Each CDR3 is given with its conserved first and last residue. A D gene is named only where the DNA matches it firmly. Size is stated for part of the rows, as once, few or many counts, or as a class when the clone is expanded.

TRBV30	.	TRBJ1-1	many	TGTGCCTGGGGGCCTATGAACACTGAAGCTTTCTTT	CAWGPMNTEAFF
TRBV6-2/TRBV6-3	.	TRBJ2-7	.	TGTGCCAGCACCGAGGGACTGACCACCTACGAGCAGTACTTC	CASTEGLTTYEQYF
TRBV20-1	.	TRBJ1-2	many	TGCAGTGCTAGTAGGCAGCCAGCTAACTATGGCTACACCTTC	CSASRQPANYGYTF
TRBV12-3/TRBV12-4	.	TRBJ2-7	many	TGTGCCAGCGCCAGCTACGAGCAGTACTTC	CASASYEQYF
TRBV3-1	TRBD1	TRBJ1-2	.	TGTGCCAGCACCCAAGGGGGCAGACCATATGGCTACACCTTC	CASTQGGRPYGYTF
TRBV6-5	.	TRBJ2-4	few	TGTGCCAGCAGTTACTCAAAGGAGGTTCTCACGGGGTACTTC	CASSYSKEVLTGYF
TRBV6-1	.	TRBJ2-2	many	TGTGCCACCCAGGGGAGGCCCGGGGAGCTGTTTTTT	CATQGRPGELFF
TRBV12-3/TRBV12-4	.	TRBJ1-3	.	TGTGCCAGCAGCTCCACAGGCGAACGCACCTCTGGAAACACCATATATTTT	CASSSTGERTSGNTIYF
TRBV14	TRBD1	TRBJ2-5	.	TGTGCCAGCAGCCAAGATAGCACAGGGGGAGTGTTAAAGACCCAGTACTTC	CASSQDSTGGVLKTQYF
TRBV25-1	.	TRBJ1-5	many	TGTGCCAGCAGTGAAACCGGGTCTCCCCAGCATTTT	CASSETGSPQHF
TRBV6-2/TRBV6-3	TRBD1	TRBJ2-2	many	TGTGCCAGCACGCCTCCAGGGGGCAAGGACACCGGGGAGCTGTTTTTT	CASTPPGGKDTGELFF
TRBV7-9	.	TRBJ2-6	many	TGTGCCAGCAGCCCCCCCCTCGGGGCCAACGTCCTGACTTTC	CASSPPLGANVLTF
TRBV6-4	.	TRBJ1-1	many	TGTGTCAGCAGTGACTATCTAAGGGTGAACACTGAAGCTTTCTTT	CVSSDYLRVNTEAFF
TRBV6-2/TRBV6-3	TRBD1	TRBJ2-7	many	TGTGCCAGCAGTCGGACAGGATCCTACGAGCAGTACTTC	CASSRTGSYEQYF
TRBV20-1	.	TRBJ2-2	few	TGCAGTGCTAGAGATTATATGGGAGGTTGGGAGCTGTTTTTT	CSARDYMGGWELFF
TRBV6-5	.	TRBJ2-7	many	TGTGCCAGCAGTTACACCGGGACCTACGAGCAGTACTTC	CASSYTGTYEQYF
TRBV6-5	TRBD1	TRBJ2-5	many	TGTGCCAGCAGTCGACCGGGACAGGGGGCGACAGAGACCCAGTACTTC	CASSRPGQGATETQYF
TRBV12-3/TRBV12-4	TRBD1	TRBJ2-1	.	TGTGCCAGCAGTTTGGGGGACAGATACAATGAGCAGTTCTTC	CASSLGDRYNEQFF
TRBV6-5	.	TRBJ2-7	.	TGTGCCAGCAGTTACGATGATACAGGCGAGCAGTACTTC	CASSYDDTGEQYF
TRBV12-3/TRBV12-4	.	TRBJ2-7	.	TGTGCCAGCAGATACGGGGACTCCGAGCAGTACTTC	CASRYGDSEQYF
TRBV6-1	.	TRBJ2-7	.	TGTGCCAGCAGTCGACTAGGCGAAGACGAGCAGTACTTC	CASSRLGEDEQYF
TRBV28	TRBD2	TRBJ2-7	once	TGTGCCAGCAGTTTAGGTCGGGGGGGCTATTACGAGCAGTACTTC	CASSLGRGGYYEQYF
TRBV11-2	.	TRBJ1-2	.	TGTGCCAGCAGCTTAGATCACAGTGGCTATGGCTACACCTTC	CASSLDHSGYGYTF
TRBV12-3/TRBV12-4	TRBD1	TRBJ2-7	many	TGTGCCAGCAGTCGGGACAGGGGCATTTTACACGAGCAGTACTTC	CASSRDRGILHEQYF
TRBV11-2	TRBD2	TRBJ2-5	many	TGTGCCAGCAGCCACAGACTAGCGGGGCAAGAGACCCAGTACTTC	CASSHRLAGQETQYF
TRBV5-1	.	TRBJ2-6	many	TGCGCCAGCAGCTTGCAGGGAAGCTCTGGGGCCAACGTCCTGACTTTC	CASSLQGSSGANVLTF
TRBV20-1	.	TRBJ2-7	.	TGCAGTGCTAGAGATCTATTCGGGCTAGTCCCCTACGAGCAGTACTTC	CSARDLFGLVPYEQYF
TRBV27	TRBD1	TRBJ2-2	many	TGTGCCAGCAGTCAGACAGGGGAGGCCACCGGGGAGCTGTTTTTT	CASSQTGEATGELFF
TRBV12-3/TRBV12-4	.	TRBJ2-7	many	TGTGCCAGCAGTTTAGGGGGGGGGGACACGAGCTCCTACGAGCAGTACTTC	CASSLGGGDTSSYEQYF
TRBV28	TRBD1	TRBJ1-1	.	TGTGCCAGCAGTTCAACAGGGGGCGAGAACACCGAAGCTTTCTTT	CASSSTGGENTEAFF
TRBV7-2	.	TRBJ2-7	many	TGTGCCAGCATCCGGGACTTCCCTTACGAGCAGTACTTC	CASIRDFPYEQYF
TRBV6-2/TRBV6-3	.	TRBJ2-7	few	TGTGCCAGCAGTTACTCGATCGCTAGGTCAGCCTACGAGCAGTACTTC	CASSYSIARSAYEQYF
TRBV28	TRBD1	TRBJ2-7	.	TGTGCCAGCAGTTTAAGGGACAGGGGTGCGGCCTACGAGCAGTACTTC	CASSLRDRGAAYEQYF
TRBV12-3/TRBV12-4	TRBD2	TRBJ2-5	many	TGTGCCAGCAGTTTACTAGCGGGAGACCCGCAAGAGACCCAGTACTTC	CASSLLAGDPQETQYF
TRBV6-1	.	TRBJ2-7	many	TGTGCCAGCAGTGACGGGTGGGGTCCCAGTCGGTACGAGCAGTACTTC	CASSDGWGPSRYEQYF
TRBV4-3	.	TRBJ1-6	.	TGCGCCAGCAGCCGCGGGAGGCGTAGGTCACCCCTCCACTTT	CASSRGRRRSPLHF
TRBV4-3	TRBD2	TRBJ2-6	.	TGCGCCAGCAGCCAAGCCGGGGGGGCGGGCTCTGGGGCCAACGTCCTGACTTTC	CASSQAGGAGSGANVLTF
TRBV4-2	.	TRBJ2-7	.	TGTGCCAGCAGCCAAGTAAACGGGGACCCCACCTACGAGCAGTACTTC	CASSQVNGDPTYEQYF
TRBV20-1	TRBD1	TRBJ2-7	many	TGCAGTGCTGGACCCGGGACAGGGACCTCCGAGCAGTACTTC	CSAGPGTGTSEQYF
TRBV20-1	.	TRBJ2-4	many	TGCAGTGCTCGAGGGGAGCGCGTCAAAAACATTCAGTACTTC	CSARGERVKNIQYF
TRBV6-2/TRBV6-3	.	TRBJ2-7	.	TGTGCCAGCAAAACCCGCCCGACAGCCTCCTACGAGCAGTACTTC	CASKTRPTASYEQYF
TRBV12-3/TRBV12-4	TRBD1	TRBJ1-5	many	TGTGCCAGCAGTCTGACAGGGGGCTCCGCTCAGCCCCAGCATTTT	CASSLTGGSAQPQHF
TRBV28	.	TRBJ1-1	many	TGTGCCAGCAGTTTTCTTCTCTCGGGGCGGACTGAAGCTTTCTTT	CASSFLLSGRTEAFF
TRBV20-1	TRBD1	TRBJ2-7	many	TGCAGTGCTAGCTTCGGCAGGGGGACCTACGAGCAGTACTTC	CSASFGRGTYEQYF